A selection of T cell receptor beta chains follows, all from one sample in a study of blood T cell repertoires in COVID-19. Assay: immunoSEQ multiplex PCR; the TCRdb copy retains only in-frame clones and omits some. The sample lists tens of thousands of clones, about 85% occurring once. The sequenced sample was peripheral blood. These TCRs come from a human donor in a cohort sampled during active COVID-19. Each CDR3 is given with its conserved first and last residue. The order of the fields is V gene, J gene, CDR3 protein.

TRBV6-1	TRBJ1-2	CASSEIWGRAMMGYTF
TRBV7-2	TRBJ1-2	CASSPEAGEYGYTF
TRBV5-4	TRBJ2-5	CASSLEAGETQYF
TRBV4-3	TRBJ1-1	CASSSGTQDDTEAFF
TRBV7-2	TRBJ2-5	CASSLASGRQETQYF
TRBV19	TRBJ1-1	CASNETPKMGTEAFF
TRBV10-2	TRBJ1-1	CASSGDPNTEAFF
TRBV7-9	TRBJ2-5	CASSLRYIGQKLQETQYF
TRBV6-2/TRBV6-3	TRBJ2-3	CASSLGVYTDTQYF
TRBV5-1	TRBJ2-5	CASSLMGLEQETQYF
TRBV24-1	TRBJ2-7	CATSEGTGGSYEQYF
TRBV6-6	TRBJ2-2	CASRDGGLAGAGELFF
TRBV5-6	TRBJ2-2	CASSLVTGLNTGELFF
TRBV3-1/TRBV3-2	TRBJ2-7	CASSQVSPGLAGSYEQYF
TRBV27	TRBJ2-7	CASRGASLGQYF
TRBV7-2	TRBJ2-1	CASSLVAGGMNNEQFF
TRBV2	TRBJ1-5	CASSAGASNQPQHF
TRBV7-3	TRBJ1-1	CASSVGGAHTEAFF
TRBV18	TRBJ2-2	CASSPTSDTGELFF
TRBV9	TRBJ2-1	CASSASGTSGYNEQFF
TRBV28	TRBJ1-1	CASTRGGVRAFF
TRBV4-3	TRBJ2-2	CASSQFTGGSTGELFF
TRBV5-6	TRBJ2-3	CASSVWTGRSTDTQYF
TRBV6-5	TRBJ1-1	CASSYGGLGYTEAFF
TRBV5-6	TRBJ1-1	CASSLAPTGNTEAFF
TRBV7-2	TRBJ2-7	CASSLRQSYEQYF
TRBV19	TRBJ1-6	CASSTGQLNSPLHF
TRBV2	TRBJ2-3	CACGQGGADTQYF
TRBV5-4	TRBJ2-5	CASSSGQGEVETQYF
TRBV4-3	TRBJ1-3	CASSQEGKTGWNTIYF
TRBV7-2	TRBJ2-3	CASSLLAGTDTQYF
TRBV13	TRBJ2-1	CASSLEGRGSNEQFF
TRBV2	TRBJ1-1	CASSVEDRATEAFF
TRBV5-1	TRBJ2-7	CASSIETSGGVYEQYF
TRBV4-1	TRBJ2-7	CASSQARGYEQYF
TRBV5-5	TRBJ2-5	CASSLTSGRQETQYF
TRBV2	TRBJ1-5	CASIPDFPGQPQHF
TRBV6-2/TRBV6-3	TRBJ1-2	CASSRSARGYTF
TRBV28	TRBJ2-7	CASSASGTGGDEQYF
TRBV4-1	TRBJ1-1	CASSQESSAGGTEAFF
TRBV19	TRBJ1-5	CASSIGGGGQPQHF